This TCR beta chain was captured in a study of shared clonotypes between healthy human individuals. This clone was detected a few times. Antigen unknown. This table comes from immunoSEQ multiplex PCR, and its TCRdb copy is limited to in-frame clones, with some not included. The data contain approximately 100,000 clones, 65% to 75% of them singletons. Broader study findings: Sequencing of the sorted subsets was shown by rarefaction to be incomplete despite large depth.

The CDR3 extends over 16 amino acids. Trimming took 5 bases from V and 4 from J; bases not matched to a gene: 12. Per germline, CDR1 SEHNR and CDR2 FQNEAQ (reference sequence). The origin of this receptor is a woman in her twenties or thirties in good health. Sequences were obtained from memory CD8+ T cells sorted from blood. As to subset: CD45RO+ cells pooled with CCR7-negative TemRA cells. V is TRBV7-9 and J is TRBJ2-7, with 9 bases that match TRBD1. The CDR3 nucleotides are TGTGCCAGCAGCCTAGAGCCGGGACAGGGACTATACGAGCAGTACTTC. Amino acid sequence: CASSLEPGQGLYEQYF.